This entry lists 26 T cell receptor beta chains sequenced from one sample in a study of cytomegalovirus exposure and HLA in healthy donors. The PCR ran on 60 Vbeta and 13 Jbeta primers. Assay used: immunoSEQ multiplex PCR; TCRdb lists only in-frame clones, some missing. This sample's table reports about 74,000 clones. Sample: PBMCs. The receptors were sampled from a female donor in good health and CMV-seropositive.

The chain is built from TRBV6-4 and TRBJ2-5, with TRBD2 matching over 15 bases. V shed 6 bases, J shed 5 bases, and the junction held 4 bases outside the gene matches. The germline CDR1 and CDR2 sequences are MRHNA and SNTAGT. This CDR3 has 15 residues. The CDR3 DNA is TGTGCCAGCAGAGGACTAGCGGGAGGGGGGGAGACCCAGTACTTC. Translation: CASRGLAGGGETQYF.

The chain is built from TRBV18 and TRBJ1-5; 7 bases fit TRBD1. The germline V gene encodes CDR1 KGHSH and CDR2 LQKENI. Trimming removed 3 bases from V and 5 bases from J; junction bases left unmatched: 1. The CDR3 is 13 amino acids. DNA for the CDR3: TGTGCCAGCTCACCTACAGGGGATCAGCCCCAGCATTTT. It specifies CASSPTGDQPQHF.

For this clone: This CDR3 is also generated by other DNA sequences in the sample. V usage is TRBV7-8 and J usage is TRBJ2-3; TRBD1 is a possible D gene (5 bases). CDR3 length: 18 residues. The germline V gene encodes CDR1 SGHVS and CDR2 FQNEAQ. The CDR3 loop reads CALSFSETEPEDTDTQYF. The CDR3 nucleotides read TGTGCTCTCAGCTTCAGCGAGACAGAGCCTGAGGACACAGATACGCAGTATTTT.

The chain recombines TRBV4-1 with TRBJ1-4, with 9 positions matching TRBD1. This CDR3 spans 15 amino acids. Per the germline V gene, CDR1 is MGHRA and CDR2 is YSYEKL. The junction had 3 bases not matched to a gene; V was cut back by 1 base and J by 6 bases. CDR3 sequence: CASSQVRTGDEKLFF. The CDR3 coding sequence is TGCGCCAGCAGCCAAGTCAGGACAGGGGATGAAAAACTGTTTTTT.

The chain employs TRBV5-8 and TRBJ2-1; 8 bases map to TRBD2. The CDR3 is 14 amino acids. The germline gives CDR1 SGHTS, CDR2 YDEGEE. V gave up 7 bases and J gave up 9 bases; unmatched junction bases: 12. The CDR3 DNA follows: TGTGCCAGCCGCGCTGGAGCGGGAGAAGGTGAGCAGTTCTTC. It translates to CASRAGAGEGEQFF. The full variable domain, with the rest looked up from reference TRBV5-8 and TRBJ2-1, is EAGVTQSPTHLIKTRGQQATLRCSPISGHTSVYWYQQALGLGLQFLLWYDEGEERNRGNFPPRFSGRQFPNYSSELNVNALELEDSALYLCASRAGAGEGEQFFGPGTRLTVL.

The J gene is TRBJ2-2, the V gene TRBV5-6; possibly TRBD1 for D (5 bases). The CDR3 runs to 15 residues. CDR1 and CDR2 from the germline V gene are SGHDT and YYEEEE. Trimming took 2 bases from V and 3 from J, leaving 11 bases between them. As DNA, the CDR3 is TGTGCCAGCAGCTTAGGGGTTCCGGACACCGGGGAGCTGTTTTTT. Translation gives CASSLGVPDTGELFF.

The chain employs TRBV7-9 and TRBJ2-1; 7 nucleotides match TRBD2. The CDR3 has 15 amino acids. The V and J ends lost 5 bases and 3 bases, in that order; junction bases with no gene match: 7. CDR1 and CDR2 (germline): SEHNR, FQNEAQ (reference sequence). The CDR3 protein is CASSVTSAHYNEQFF. DNA for the CDR3: TGTGCCAGCAGCGTAACTAGCGCCCACTACAATGAGCAGTTCTTC.

The chain combines TRBV4-3 with TRBJ1-5; D is uncertain. This CDR3 contains 15 residues. Looked up from germline, CDR1 is LGHNA and CDR2 is YSLEER. V shed 1 base and J shed 6 bases, with 13 bases lying between them. CDR3 protein: CASSQVGAVGQPQHF. CDR3 sequence (DNA): TGCGCCAGCAGCCAAGTTGGAGCAGTAGGTCAGCCCCAGCATTTT.

The genes are TRBV7-9 and TRBJ2-5; no clear D. The CDR3 spans 14 residues. Trimming cost V 1 base and J 4 bases, with 10 bases left between them. Looked up from germline, CDR1 is SEHNR and CDR2 is FQNEAQ (reference sequence). CDR3 nucleotide sequence: TGTGCCAGCAGCTTAGGCACGGGTGGAGAGACCCAGTACTTC. Its translation is CASSLGTGGETQYF.

The chain links TRBV7-9 to TRBJ2-7; D is possibly TRBD2 (6 bases). CDR1 SEHNR and CDR2 FQNEAQ come from the germline V gene (reference sequence). The CDR3 sequence is 14 residues long. V dropped 1 base and J dropped 3 bases, with 10 bases sitting between them. The CDR3 DNA sequence: TGTGCCAGCAGCTTAGACCGGGACTTCTACGAGCAGTACTTC. Amino acids: CASSLDRDFYEQYF.

The chain uses TRBV28 and TRBJ2-7, with TRBD1 matching 7 bases. Germline lookup yields CDR1 MDHEN and CDR2 SYDVKM. This CDR3 has 14 amino acids. J lost 3 bases, V lost 5 bases, and 7 bases had no gene match. The CDR3 DNA sequence: TGTGCCAGCAGTGGTCCGGGACAGAGCTACGAGCAGTACTTC. Residues: CASSGPGQSYEQYF. Supplemented by reference TRBV28 and TRBJ2-7, the full variable domain reads DVKVTQSSRYLVKRTGEKVFLECVQDMDHENMFWYRQDPGLGLRLIYFSYDVKMKEKGDIPEGYSVSREKKERFSLILESASTNQTSMYLCASSGPGQSYEQYFGPGTRLTVT.

The V gene is TRBV11-2, the J gene TRBJ1-6, with TRBD1 matching over 8 bases. The CDR3 runs 16 residues. V dropped 0 bases and J dropped 13; count of bases not matched to a gene: 11. Germline V gene lookup returns CDR1 SGHAT and CDR2 FQNNGV. The CDR3 DNA reads TGTGCCAGCAGCTTAGATAACAGGGGGATGGGACCGCCCCTCCACTTT. Translation gives CASSLDNRGMGPPLHF.

V and J are TRBV30 and TRBJ1-3; 8 bases align to TRBD1. The junction had 5 bases not matched to a gene; V was cut back by 1 base and J by 3 bases. CDR1 and CDR2 from the germline V gene are GTSNPN and SVGIG (reference sequence). The CDR3 is 15 residues long. The CDR3 DNA reads as TGTGCCTGGAGTGCGGACAGGGCCAATGGAAACACCATATATTTT. Amino acid sequence: CAWSADRANGNTIYF.

This rearrangement joins TRBV2 to TRBJ2-5; 9 nucleotides agree with TRBD2. This CDR3 is 14 amino acids long. Trimming cost V 6 bases and J 5 bases; bases outside gene matches: 7. Germline CDR1 SNHLY, CDR2 FYNNEI. The CDR3 loop reads CASRPPGLAETQYF. The CDR3 nucleotides are TGTGCCAGCAGACCCCCTGGACTAGCGGAGACCCAGTACTTC. The whole variable domain, filled in from reference TRBV2 and TRBJ2-5, reads EPEVTQTPSHQVTQMGQEVILRCVPISNHLYFYWYRQILGQKVEFLVSFYNNEISEKSEIFDDQFSVERPDGSNFTLKIRSTKLEDSAMYFCASRPPGLAETQYFGPGTRLLVL.

V is TRBV19 and J is TRBJ2-1, with 7 bases matching TRBD1. This CDR3 is built from 16 residues. Germline CDR1 reads LNHDA; CDR2 reads SQIVND (reference sequence). V shed 5 bases, J shed 0 bases, and the junction held 7 bases outside the gene matches. CDR3 amino acids: CASSSEGASSYNEQFF. CDR3 in DNA: TGTGCCAGTAGTTCCGAGGGGGCGAGCTCCTACAATGAGCAGTTCTTC. Together with reference TRBV19 and TRBJ2-1, the CDR3 gives the full variable domain: DGGITQSPKYLFRKEGQNVTLSCEQNLNHDAMYWYRQDPGQGLRLIYYSQIVNDFQKGDIAEGYSVSREKKESFPLTVTSAQKNPTAFYLCASSSEGASSYNEQFFGPGTRLTVL.

This sequence joins TRBV7-2 and TRBJ2-2, with a possible D match to TRBD2 (5 bases). The CDR3 contains 14 residues. CDR1 is SGHTA and CDR2 is FQGNSA in the germline V gene. The germline V and J ends were trimmed by 5 bases and 6 bases, with 13 bases remaining between them. The CDR3 DNA reads as TGTGCCAGCAGCCCCAGCCTAGCCCCCGGGGAGCTGTTTTTT. It encodes CASSPSLAPGELFF.

The CDR3 bases are TGTGCCAGCAGCTTGTTCACGGGATTGGAGCAGTTCTTC. It encodes CASSLFTGLEQFF. This sequence joins TRBV5-6 and TRBJ2-1, with D perhaps TRBD2 (5 bases). The ends were cut back, 1 base at V and 10 bases at J, with 12 bases in the middle. There are 13 residues in the CDR3. From germline, CDR1 is SGHDT and CDR2 YYEEEE.

The rearrangement links TRBV9 to TRBJ1-1; 8 bases agree with TRBD1. The CDR3 totals 15 residues. V dropped 1 base and J dropped 1; count of bases not matched to a gene: 3. Germline CDR1 is SGDLS and CDR2 is YYNGEE. The CDR3 reads CASSVTGTGNTEAFF. The DNA for the CDR3 is TGTGCCAGCAGCGTAACCGGGACAGGGAACACTGAAGCTTTCTTT.

The chain is built from TRBV5-6 and TRBJ1-5; D perhaps matches TRBD1 (6 bases). CDR1 SGHDT and CDR2 YYEEEE come from the germline V gene. The CDR3 contains 15 residues. V was trimmed by 0 bases and J by 0 bases, leaving 7 bases between them. The CDR3 DNA reads TGTGCCAGCAGCTTGGGAGGGGGTAGCAATCAGCCCCAGCATTTT. This codes for CASSLGGGSNQPQHF.

V and J are TRBV4-3 and TRBJ1-2; TRBD1 matches 10 bases. Germline-derived CDR1 and CDR2 are LGHNA and YSLEER. The CDR3 runs to 15 residues. Trimming cost V 2 bases and J 7 bases; bases outside gene matches: 7. This chain's CDR3 is CASSQLDGQGGGYTF. The CDR3 bases are TGCGCCAGCAGCCAACTCGATGGACAGGGGGGTGGCTACACCTTC.

The chain joins TRBV20-1 to TRBJ2-1; no clear D gene. The CDR3 has 10 residues. The germline V gene encodes CDR1 DFQATT and CDR2 SNEGSKA (reference sequence). Trimming shortened V by 3 bases and J by 7 bases, and 4 bases separated the two germline ends. The CDR3 loop reads CSASSNEQFF. CDR3 coding DNA: TGCAGTGCTAGTTCAAATGAGCAGTTCTTC.

This rearrangement joins TRBV19 to TRBJ1-2; a possible D gene is TRBD1 (5 bases). The CDR3 consists of 15 residues. Between the trimmed V and J ends, which lost 4 bases and 2 bases, there was a span of 14 bases. Germline-derived CDR1 and CDR2 are LNHDA and SQIVND (reference sequence). CDR3 loop: CASSTNSEGNYGYTF. DNA of the CDR3: TGTGCCAGTAGTACCAATTCGGAGGGGAACTATGGCTACACCTTC.

The chain recombines TRBV9 with TRBJ2-5, with a weak D call TRBD1 (7 bases). There are 15 residues in the CDR3. Trimming left V 3 bases short and J 2 bases short, with 14 bases between. Germline assignment: CDR1 SGDLS and CDR2 YYNGEE. Here the CDR3 DNA reads TGTGCCAGCAGCGGGGGGGACAGAGGACAAGAGACCCAGTACTTC. The encoded protein is CASSGGDRGQETQYF.

The rearrangement uses TRBV15 and TRBJ1-4, with 7 bases that match TRBD1. CDR3 length equals 14 residues. V shed 3 bases and J 5 bases; nucleotides not matched to a gene: 3. Germline V lookup: CDR1 LNHNV, CDR2 YYDKDF (reference sequence). CDR3 protein: CATSSGTENEKLFF. CDR3 nucleotides: TGTGCCACCAGCAGTGGGACAGAAAATGAAAAACTGTTTTTT.

The rearrangement links TRBV29-1 to TRBJ2-4, with 8 bases identical to TRBD1. CDR3 length: 11 amino acids. Losses at the gene ends were 7 bases for V and 9 bases for J; bases not matched to a gene: 5. Per germline, CDR1 SQVTM and CDR2 ANQGSEA. The CDR3 here is CSAGQGGIQYF. As DNA, the CDR3 is TGCAGCGCCGGACAGGGAGGCATTCAGTACTTC.

The chain combines TRBV28 with TRBJ1-6; D gene ambiguous. Germline lookup yields CDR1 MDHEN and CDR2 SYDVKM. Trimming removed 6 bases at V and 9 bases at J, with 9 bases between. The CDR3 extends over 12 amino acids. CDR3: CASSPIISPLHF. Written as DNA, the CDR3 is TGTGCCAGCAGCCCTATTATTTCACCCCTCCACTTT.